These 26 T cell receptor beta chains were all obtained from the same sample, sequenced in a study of identical twins. MiXCR, applied by TCRdb to the 5' RACE reads, yields one record per CDR3 protein. The data contain some 710,000 distinct CDR3 sequences, around 6.1% of them singletons. Sequencing was performed on naive T cells sorted from blood. These receptors came from a man between 18 and 35 years old in good health.

V gene TRBV30 combines with J gene TRBJ2-6; D is unresolved. Trimming took 2 bases from V and 1 from J, leaving 0 bases between them. This CDR3 region has 12 residues. Looked up from germline, CDR1 is GTSNPN and CDR2 is SVGIG (reference sequence). The CDR3 DNA reads as TGTGCCTGGAGTTCTGGGGCCAACGTCCTGACTTTC. This codes for CAWSSGANVLTF.

This clonotype was found many times. The chain carries TRBV12-3 or TRBV12-4 and TRBJ1-3, with 7 bases identical to TRBD1. J lost 2 bases, V lost 2 bases, and 0 bases had no gene match. The CDR3 is 14 residues long. Here the CDR3 reads CASSLQGAGNTIYF. In DNA, the CDR3 is TGTGCCAGCAGTTTACAGGGGGCTGGAAACACCATATATTTT.

This clonotype was detected ten times or more. The rearrangement uses TRBV25-1 and TRBJ2-7, with a possible D match to TRBD2 (8 bases). Trimming left V 5 bases short and J 4 bases short, with 18 bases between. The germline gives CDR1 MGHDK, CDR2 SYGVNS. The CDR3 is 15 residues long. CDR3: CASSSREGAGYEQYF. The CDR3, as DNA: TGTGCCAGCAGTTCCCGGGAGGGGGCTGGTTACGAGCAGTACTTC.

The chain combines TRBV27 with TRBJ2-1, with a tentative D call TRBD1 (6 bases). The germline gives CDR1 MNHEY, CDR2 SMNVEV (reference sequence). With 7 bases removed from V and 0 bases from J, the gap between germline ends came to 10 bases. The CDR3 covers 14 residues. As DNA, the CDR3 is TGTGCCAGCAATTTCAGGGGCTCCTACAATGAGCAGTTCTTC. Translation gives CASNFRGSYNEQFF.

This clonotype has ten or more counts. For the CDR3, the DNA is TGTGCCAGCAGCTCCGCCGGGACGTCAAAAGACCCCCAGCATTTT. Translation gives CASSSAGTSKDPQHF. The genes are TRBV7-2 and TRBJ1-5; the D gene is possibly TRBD1 (5 bases). V was shortened by 4 bases and J by 10 bases, with 20 bases between the two germline ends. CDR1 and CDR2 (germline): SGHTA, FQGNSA. This CDR3 is 15 amino acids long.

This clonotype occurred a few times. For the CDR3, the DNA is TGTGCCAGCAGCTTCTTGGACAGGGGTAACTATGGCTACACCTTC. Protein: CASSFLDRGNYGYTF. J is TRBJ1-2 and V is TRBV7-9, with 9 positions matching TRBD1. Germline V gene lookup returns CDR1 SEHNR and CDR2 FQNEAQ (reference sequence). V dropped 3 bases and J dropped 1; count of bases not matched to a gene: 3. The CDR3 length is 15 residues.

This clonotype was counted ten times or more. The chain couples TRBV11-2 to TRBJ2-1; TRBD2 might be the D (6 bases). The ends were cut back, 4 bases at V and 4 bases at J, with 23 bases in the middle. Germline CDR1 and CDR2: SGHAT and FQNNGV. CDR3 length: 18 amino acids. The CDR3 sequence: CASSSDGGGRRLYNEQFF. The CDR3, as DNA: TGTGCCAGCAGCTCAGACGGCGGAGGGCGTCGCCTTTACAATGAGCAGTTCTTC.

This clonotype was counted between two and nine times. V is TRBV24-1 and J is TRBJ2-5; 7 bases align to TRBD2. V lost 5 bases, J lost 4 bases, and 3 bases stayed unmatched. Germline values: CDR1 KGHDR, CDR2 SFDVKD. The CDR3 consists of 13 residues. The CDR3 DNA reads as TGTGCCACCAGTGTGGCTAGCGGAGAGACCCAGTACTTC. Encoded protein: CATSVASGETQYF.

The CDR3 bases are TGTGCCAGCTCGACTCTGGAGCAGTTCTTC. It yields the protein CASSTLEQFF. The chain links TRBV21-1 to TRBJ2-1. TRBV21-1 corresponds to a pseudogene. The CDR3 sequence is 10 residues long.

This clonotype was seen at least ten times. This chain links TRBV27 with TRBJ2-1; D remains unclear. The CDR3 has 13 residues. Germline V gene data show CDR1 as MNHEY and CDR2 as SMNVEV (reference sequence). Between the trimmed V and J ends, which lost 5 bases and 9 bases, there was a span of 14 bases. The CDR3 reads CASSPILESEQFF. The CDR3 nucleotides are TGTGCCAGCAGTCCCATTTTGGAATCTGAGCAGTTCTTC.

This clonotype has more than one count but fewer than ten. The chain joins TRBV7-2 to TRBJ2-5, with D possibly being TRBD2 (6 bases). With 6 bases removed from V and 1 base from J, the gap between germline ends came to 18 bases. The CDR3 is 16 amino acids. Germline V gene sequence: CDR1 SGHTA, CDR2 FQGNSA. In nucleotides, the CDR3 is TGTGCCAGCAGATATATTCCTCCGACTAGCCAAGAGACCCAGTACTTC. The encoded protein is CASRYIPPTSQETQYF.

The chain has TRBV12-3 or TRBV12-4 and TRBJ2-1; 8 bases agree with TRBD2. The CDR3 totals 17 residues. The trim removed 0 bases at V and 8 bases at J, leaving 12 bases unmatched. The CDR3 region is CASSLALHGREKDEQFF. The CDR3 DNA reads TGTGCCAGCAGTTTAGCGCTCCACGGGAGGGAAAAGGATGAGCAGTTCTTC.

This clonotype was counted at least ten times. V and J are TRBV20-1 and TRBJ2-1; D is possibly TRBD2 (5 bases). This CDR3 is built from 13 residues. V lost 1 base, J lost 1 base, and 5 bases lay in between. Germline V gives CDR1 DFQATT, CDR2 SNEGSKA (reference sequence). Here the CDR3 DNA reads TGCAGTGCTAGAGCGGGATCCTACAATGAGCAGTTCTTC. Encoded protein: CSARAGSYNEQFF.

This clonotype was detected ten times or more. The chain uses TRBV6-6 and TRBJ1-4; D uncertain. The length of the CDR3 is 12 residues. Deletions cut 4 bases from V and 5 bases from J, with 5 bases between. CDR1 and CDR2 (germline): MNHNY, SVGAGI (reference sequence). CDR3 sequence reads: CASSSVNEKLFF. The CDR3 DNA sequence: TGTGCCAGCAGTTCCGTCAATGAAAAACTGTTTTTT.

This clonotype was seen at least ten times. The V gene is TRBV20-1, the J gene TRBJ2-1, with a tentative D call TRBD2 (6 bases). V was pared by 3 bases and J by 7 bases, with 16 bases between. Germline V gene data show CDR1 as DFQATT and CDR2 as SNEGSKA (reference sequence). The CDR3 totals 14 residues. DNA for the CDR3: TGCAGTGCTAGGGACCGGGACTTGAAGAATGAGCAGTTCTTC. It codes for CSARDRDLKNEQFF.

This clonotype showed up many times. This chain uses TRBV20-1 with TRBJ2-1; D is perhaps TRBD1 (5 bases). Trimming removed 4 bases at V and 2 bases at J, with 18 bases between. The CDR3 runs 16 residues. Germline V gives CDR1 DFQATT, CDR2 SNEGSKA (reference sequence). The CDR3 DNA is TGCAGTGCTACCCACCACCGACAGAGTCCCTACAATGAGCAGTTCTTC. Translated: CSATHHRQSPYNEQFF.

This clonotype was seen a handful of times. CDR3 loop: CASSEWLVALHF. The CDR3 DNA sequence: TGTGCCAGCAGTGAATGGTTGGTGGCCCTCCACTTT. V usage is TRBV2 and J usage is TRBJ1-6; D is unresolved. The CDR3 is 12 residues long. Per germline, CDR1 SNHLY and CDR2 FYNNEI. V lost 2 bases, J lost 14 bases, and 10 bases lay in between. Full variable domain (missing parts from reference TRBV2 and TRBJ1-6): EPEVTQTPSHQVTQMGQEVILRCVPISNHLYFYWYRQILGQKVEFLVSFYNNEISEKSEIFDDQFSVERPDGSNFTLKIRSTKLEDSAMYFCASSEWLVALHFGNGTRLTVT.

This chain uses TRBV24-1 with TRBJ2-1, with D maybe TRBD1 (5 bases). The CDR3 totals 14 residues. V lost 1 base and J 8 bases, leaving 11 bases between the germline ends. Germline V gives CDR1 KGHDR, CDR2 SFDVKD. The CDR3 spells CATSDLQDPHEQFF. The DNA for the CDR3 is TGTGCCACCAGTGATTTACAGGATCCGCATGAGCAGTTCTTC.

This clonotype was detected only a few times. V and J are TRBV29-1 and TRBJ2-1; 9 bases agree with TRBD1. CDR1 and CDR2 from the germline V gene are SQVTM and ANQGSEA. CDR3 length: 14 amino acids. V was clipped by 6 bases and J by 7 bases; unmatched bases: 10. The CDR3 loop is CSVGQGVSRNEQFF. CDR3 sequence (DNA): TGCAGCGTGGGACAGGGCGTCTCTCGGAATGAGCAGTTCTTC.

The rearrangement uses TRBV6-2 or TRBV6-3 and TRBJ1-3, with D hard to call. Germline assignment: CDR1 MNHEY and CDR2 SVGEGT. V was pared by 5 bases and J by 1 base, with 15 bases between. The CDR3 is 16 amino acids. The CDR3 DNA sequence: TGTGCCAGCAGTCGCATCCAAATTGATTCTGGAAACACCATATATTTT. Protein sequence: CASSRIQIDSGNTIYF.

The rearrangement uses TRBV11-2 and TRBJ2-3; D is possibly TRBD2 (6 bases). V shed 2 bases and J shed 6 bases, with 9 bases lying between them. CDR1 is SGHAT and CDR2 is FQNNGV in the germline V gene. The CDR3 length is 13 residues. The CDR3, as DNA: TGTGCCAGCAGCTTAAGGAGGGTTGATACGCAGTATTTT. Its translation: CASSLRRVDTQYF.

This clonotype was seen ten or more times. The gene calls are TRBV7-9 and TRBJ1-1; D unclear. V was clipped by 2 bases and J by 3 bases, with 7 bases between them. This CDR3 is built from 13 residues. Per germline, CDR1 SEHNR and CDR2 FQNEAQ (reference sequence). CDR3 sequence reads: CASSLSSDTEAFF. In DNA, the CDR3 is TGTGCCAGCAGCTTATCGTCGGACACTGAAGCTTTCTTT.

This clonotype was seen many times. The chain couples TRBV6-5 to TRBJ2-7; D is perhaps TRBD1 (5 bases). The CDR3 totals 16 residues. The germline V and J ends were trimmed by 0 bases and 0 bases, with 12 bases remaining between them. CDR1 and CDR2 from the germline V gene are MNHEY and SVGAGI. CDR3 residues: CASSYSAGLGSYEQYV. The CDR3 DNA is TGTGCCAGCAGTTACTCGGCAGGGTTAGGCTCCTACGAGCAGTACGTC.

In its sample, this clonotype was seen many times. The chain uses TRBV12-3 or TRBV12-4 and TRBJ1-2, with D perhaps TRBD1 (6 bases). This CDR3 contains 13 residues. The V gene lost 6 bases and the J gene lost 5 bases, with 13 bases spanning the gap. The CDR3 reads CASRPQGTYGYTF. The CDR3, as DNA: TGTGCCAGCAGGCCACAGGGCACGTATGGCTACACCTTC.

This clonotype was observed many times. The chain combines TRBV12-3 or TRBV12-4 with TRBJ2-2; 7 positions agree with TRBD2. The CDR3 has 15 residues. J was trimmed by 3 bases and V by 1 base; bases with no gene match: 2. The CDR3 reads CASSLGREDTGELFF. The CDR3 region has the DNA TGTGCCAGCAGTTTAGGACGGGAGGACACCGGGGAGCTGTTTTTT.

This clonotype appeared many times. V gene TRBV12-3 or TRBV12-4 combines with J gene TRBJ1-5; D might be TRBD1 (6 bases). The CDR3 covers 15 residues. The germline V and J ends were trimmed by 2 bases and 8 bases, with 16 bases remaining between them. The CDR3: CASSLRTGTPEPQHF. DNA of the CDR3: TGTGCCAGCAGTTTACGAACCGGGACACCCGAGCCCCAGCATTTT.